The 3 T cell receptor beta chains listed next were all sequenced from one sample in a study of blood T cell repertoires in COVID-19. Data came from immunoSEQ multiplex PCR; TCRdb stores just in-frame clones and leaves some out. The sample lists 90,000 to 130,000 clones, roughly 91% seen once, with approximately 3.3% in the top ten. Sequenced: peripheral blood. The source of these receptors is a woman aged 50 to 60 with acute or convalescent COVID-19.

This chain joins TRBV18 and TRBJ1-1; TRBD1 might be the D (5 bases). The CDR3 has 12 amino acids. CDR1 is KGHSH and CDR2 is LQKENI in the germline V gene. Trimming left V 6 bases short and J 7 bases short, with 12 bases between. CDR3 in amino acids: CASSQTANEAFF. The CDR3 coding sequence is TGTGCCAGCTCCCAGACAGCAAATGAAGCTTTCTTT.

The chain carries TRBV19 and TRBJ1-2; D remains ambiguous. With 6 bases removed from V and 3 bases from J, the gap between germline ends came to 14 bases. The CDR3 extends over 14 amino acids. Germline CDR1 is LNHDA and CDR2 is SQIVND (reference sequence). The CDR3 nucleotides are TGTGCCAGTAGGGTGGCGGGTTGGGACTATGGCTACACCTTC. Residues: CASRVAGWDYGYTF.

This chain's CDR3 is CASSPLLEGNTIYF. The CDR3 region has the DNA TGTGCCAGCTCACCACTCCTCGAGGGAAACACCATATATTTT. The V and J genes are TRBV18 and TRBJ1-3; D gene uncertain. The germline CDR1 and CDR2 sequences are KGHSH and LQKENI. Trimming took 1 base from V and 4 from J, leaving 8 bases between them. This CDR3 is 14 amino acids long.